These 18 T cell receptor beta chains were all obtained from the same sample, sequenced in a study of T cell responses to AZD1222 COVID-19 vaccine. The assay was immunoSEQ multiplex PCR, and TCRdb's table has in-frame clones only and misses some. The repertoire consists of fewer than 50,000 clones, with roughly 87% occurring once and the leading ten covering about two fifths. The material sequenced was peripheral blood, taken 28 days after the second AZD1222 dose. The receptors shown here come from an adult who received the AZD1222 COVID-19 vaccine.

The chain is built from TRBV4-3 and TRBJ1-6; 8 nucleotides match TRBD1. CDR1 and CDR2 (germline): LGHNA, YSLEER. V gave up 0 bases and J gave up 10 bases; unmatched junction bases: 11. This CDR3 spans 17 amino acids. The CDR3 bases are TGCGCCAGCAGCCAAGAAGTTAGGACAGGGAGATCCTCACCCCTCCACTTT. This sequence encodes CASSQEVRTGRSSPLHF.

V gene TRBV12-3 or TRBV12-4 combines with J gene TRBJ1-4, with TRBD1 matching 7 bases. V lost 6 bases to trimming and J lost 10 bases; unmatched junction nucleotides: 5. There are 12 residues in the CDR3. DNA of the CDR3: TGTGCCAGCAGACAGACAGGGATAAAACTGTTTTTT. Translating it yields CASRQTGIKLFF.

The chain recombines TRBV15 with TRBJ2-5; a possible D gene is TRBD1 (6 bases). Germline lookup yields CDR1 LNHNV and CDR2 YYDKDF (reference sequence). This CDR3 has 13 amino acids. V gave up 7 bases and J gave up 4 bases, with 13 bases separating them. CDR3: CATNSGARETQYF. The CDR3, as DNA: TGTGCCACCAACTCAGGGGCTCGAGAGACCCAGTACTTC.

This chain uses TRBV5-1 with TRBJ2-1, with 12 nucleotides matching TRBD2. The CDR3 is made up of 14 amino acids. CDR1 is SGHRS, CDR2 YFSETQ, per germline. The V segment lost 1 base and the J segment 10 bases; nucleotides outside the gene matches: 3. DNA of the CDR3: TGCGCCAGCAGCTTGTGGGGGACTAGCGGGGAGCAGTTCTTC. This translates into CASSLWGTSGEQFF.

This chain uses TRBV30 with TRBJ2-7; D unresolved. From germline, CDR1 is GTSNPN and CDR2 SVGIG (reference sequence). The CDR3 consists of 11 residues. Trimming left V 3 bases short and J 4 bases short, with 7 bases between. In DNA form, the CDR3 reads TGTGCCTGGAGCTATGATTACGAGCAGTACTTC. Translation gives CAWSYDYEQYF.

This chain joins TRBV19 and TRBJ1-5; D may be TRBD1 (6 bases). CDR1 is LNHDA, CDR2 SQIVND, per germline (reference sequence). This CDR3 spans 16 amino acids. The V and J ends lost 6 bases and 4 bases respectively, with 19 bases between them. The CDR3 sequence: CASSSSLNQGNQPQHF. As DNA, the CDR3 is TGTGCCAGTAGCTCCTCCCTCAATCAGGGGAATCAGCCCCAGCATTTT.

The rearrangement joins TRBV5-4 to TRBJ1-2, with TRBD1 as a possible D gene (5 bases). Trimming stripped 4 bases from V and 4 bases from J, with 17 bases between. CDR1 and CDR2 (germline): SGHNT, YYREEE (reference sequence). The CDR3 is 15 amino acids. The CDR3 DNA follows: TGTGCCAGCAGCGGGGGGGTACAAAAGCCCTATGGCTACACCTTC. Its translation is CASSGGVQKPYGYTF.

V and J are TRBV19 and TRBJ1-5; 7 nucleotides align to TRBD1. Trimming cost V 7 bases and J 3 bases; bases outside gene matches: 0. Germline CDR1 LNHDA, CDR2 SQIVND (reference sequence). The CDR3 runs to 12 residues. The CDR3: CASKGANQPQHF. As DNA, the CDR3 is TGTGCCAGTAAGGGGGCCAATCAGCCCCAGCATTTT.

The chain couples TRBV19 to TRBJ2-1, with TRBD2 matching over 10 bases. V lost 3 bases to trimming and J lost 6 bases; unmatched junction nucleotides: 5. CDR3 length equals 15 residues. Germline CDR1 LNHDA, CDR2 SQIVND (reference sequence). Here the CDR3 reads CASSIGAGGLNEQFF. CDR3 sequence (DNA): TGTGCCAGTAGTATCGGAGCGGGGGGGCTCAATGAGCAGTTCTTC.

The chain is built from TRBV19 and TRBJ1-2; D remains unclear. The CDR3 has 14 amino acids. Germline values: CDR1 LNHDA, CDR2 SQIVND (reference sequence). Trimming stripped 5 bases from V and 1 base from J, with 11 bases between. The CDR3 nucleotides are TGTGCCAGTAGTGCAGGAGCCCTTAACTATGGCTACACCTTC. Encoded protein: CASSAGALNYGYTF.

The chain combines TRBV7-8 with TRBJ1-6; the D gene is possibly TRBD1 (5 bases). The CDR3 consists of 16 residues. Germline CDR1 is SGHVS and CDR2 is FQNEAQ. V gave up 9 bases and J gave up 5 bases, with 20 bases separating them. CDR3 sequence (DNA): TGTGCCAGTTCAGGGTTTGTGGGAAGAAATAATTCACCCCTCCACTTT. Amino acids: CASSGFVGRNNSPLHF.

The chain couples TRBV5-4 to TRBJ2-5; 7 nucleotides line up with TRBD1. CDR1 is SGHNT and CDR2 is YYREEE in the germline V gene (reference sequence). This CDR3 has 13 residues. V lost 4 bases and J lost 5; bases outside the gene matches: 5. CDR3 in DNA: TGTGCCAGCAGCGCTCAGGGGGTGGAGACCCAGTACTTC. Encoded protein: CASSAQGVETQYF.

Here the CDR3 DNA reads TGCGCCAGCAGCCTCAACGGGGGGTTGAACACCGGGGAGCTGTTTTTT. Translated: CASSLNGGLNTGELFF. The chain joins TRBV4-3 to TRBJ2-2; TRBD2 matches at 7 bases. V lost 4 bases, J lost 1 base, and 6 bases stayed unmatched. This CDR3 is 16 amino acids long. In germline, CDR1 is LGHNA, CDR2 YSLEER.

The V gene is TRBV7-2, the J gene TRBJ1-3; D might be TRBD1 (6 bases). The CDR3 has 15 residues. Germline-derived CDR1 and CDR2 are SGHTA and FQGNSA. The V gene lost 6 bases and the J gene lost 0 bases, with 12 bases spanning the gap. This chain's CDR3 is CASRRTGYSGNTIYF. Written as DNA, the CDR3 is TGTGCCAGCAGACGTACAGGGTACTCTGGAAACACCATATATTTT.

The gene calls are TRBV10-1 and TRBJ2-2; 7 nucleotides match TRBD2. Germline V CDR1 and CDR2: WNHNN, SYGVQD (reference sequence). Losses at the gene ends were 8 bases for V and 4 bases for J; bases not matched to a gene: 4. The CDR3 is made up of 13 amino acids. The CDR3: CASRGESTGELFF. CDR3 coding DNA: TGCGCCAGCCGGGGGGAGAGCACCGGGGAGCTGTTTTTT.

The chain employs TRBV7-2 and TRBJ1-5; the D gene is possibly TRBD1 (6 bases). Germline loops: CDR1 SGHTA, CDR2 FQGNSA. The germline V and J ends were trimmed by 5 bases and 6 bases, with 11 bases remaining between them. CDR3 length equals 13 residues. The CDR3 spells CASSEARGQPQHF. DNA of the CDR3: TGTGCCAGCAGCGAAGCCAGGGGTCAGCCCCAGCATTTT.

The V gene is TRBV7-2, the J gene TRBJ2-7; perhaps TRBD1 as D (5 bases). The CDR3 covers 15 residues. The ends were cut back, 3 bases at V and 0 bases at J, with 12 bases in the middle. Germline assignment: CDR1 SGHTA and CDR2 FQGNSA. Here the CDR3 reads CASSFRQSFSYEQYF. The CDR3 nucleotides read TGTGCCAGCAGCTTCCGACAGTCTTTCTCCTACGAGCAGTACTTC.

This clone was seen a few times. The gene calls are TRBV2 and TRBJ1-1; no firm D call. Trimming took off 2 bases at V and 6 bases at J, with 7 bases between the two ends. The germline gives CDR1 SNHLY, CDR2 FYNNEI. The CDR3 runs 12 residues. The CDR3 region is CASSEWVPEAFF. In nucleotides, the CDR3 is TGTGCCAGCAGTGAATGGGTGCCTGAAGCTTTCTTT. The full variable domain, its missing parts supplied by reference TRBV2 and TRBJ1-1, is EPEVTQTPSHQVTQMGQEVILRCVPISNHLYFYWYRQILGQKVEFLVSFYNNEISEKSEIFDDQFSVERPDGSNFTLKIRSTKLEDSAMYFCASSEWVPEAFFGQGTRLTVV.